This T cell receptor beta chain was profiled in a study of tumor and adjacent non-tumor tissue in lung cancer. Looking at the study overall: Stage I to III disease affected 10 men and roughly five women aged about 31 to 85. The study's findings and limits: Shorter survival was associated with higher TCR diversity in tumors. Tumor repertoires had a smaller top 100 clone share than normal lung. Compared with tumor, normal lung showed significantly lower TCR diversity.

In the case of this clonotype: Its antigen is as yet unknown. This CDR3 is missing its conserved last phenylalanine or tryptophan, likely due to a read error.

TCRbeta libraries were built with three rounds of nested PCR, modified from ARM-PCR. TCRdb analysed the multiplex PCR reads with MiXCR anew, one entry per CDR3 protein. The repertoire holds approximately 75,000 distinct CDR3 sequences, with over 70% as singletons. The V and J ends lost 4 bases and 5 bases respectively, with 8 bases between them. CDR3 length: 11 residues. The V gene's germline CDR1 is DFQATT and CDR2 SNEGSKA (reference sequence). The template was RNA from unsorted bulk tissue. The chain joins TRBV20-1 to TRBJ1-2; D is ambiguous. The specimen sequenced was lung tumor tissue. This TCR came from a woman in her forties or fifties with non-small cell lung cancer. CDR3 coding DNA: TGCAGTGCTAATGGGGATTATGGCTACACCTTA. This gives the protein CSANGDYGYTL.